The rows below give T cell receptor beta chains drawn from one sample of a study of cytomegalovirus exposure and HLA in healthy donors. Sequencing was performed with immunoSEQ multiplex PCR; in TCRdb, only in-frame clones are kept and a portion is missing. In the table there are around 170,000 clones, 75% to 85% of which are singletons. The sample comprised PBMCs. The receptors were gathered from a woman between 18 and 29 years old in good health and CMV-seronegative. CDR3s include the opening cysteine and the closing phenylalanine or tryptophan. A D gene is named only where the DNA matches it firmly. The size of a clone is reported for some rows only, either as once, few or many, or as a class for expanded clones.

D,J,V,size,DNA,CDR3
TRBD2,TRBJ2-3,TRBV4-2,.,TGTGCCAGCGGCACGGGACTAGCGGACAGCACAGATACGCAGTATTTT,CASGTGLADSTDTQYF
.,TRBJ1-1,TRBV4-1,.,TGCGCCAGCAGCCAAAGTGACAGGCCAACGAACACTGAAGCTTTCTTT,CASSQSDRPTNTEAFF
.,TRBJ2-6,TRBV28,once,TGTGCCAGCACCCTAGTCTCTGGGGCCAACGTCCTGACTTTC,CASTLVSGANVLTF
.,TRBJ1-5,TRBV4-1,.,TGCGCCAGCGCGTTACCGGGACAAAAACTTTATAGCAATCAGCCCCAGCATTTT,CASALPGQKLYSNQPQHF
TRBD2,TRBJ2-1,TRBV27,.,TGTGCCAGCAGTTTTCTGGCGGGGGGAACTAATGAGCAGTTCTTC,CASSFLAGGTNEQFF
.,TRBJ2-3,TRBV4-1,.,TGCGCCAGCAGCCAATCTGATACGCAGTATTTT,CASSQSDTQYF
.,TRBJ1-2,TRBV19,.,TGTGCCAGTAGGAGCCGGGACAAAACACCTAACTATGGCTACACCTTC,CASRSRDKTPNYGYTF
.,TRBJ1-2,TRBV21-1,.,TGTGCCAGCAACCGGACAGGGTTTAGCTATGGCTACACCTTC,CASNRTGFSYGYTF
.,TRBJ1-6,TRBV5-1,.,TGCGCCAGCAGCTCCGACCGGACATCACCCCTCCACTTT,CASSSDRTSPLHF
.,TRBJ1-5,TRBV5-8,.,TGTGCCAGCAGCTTGGCCCTGGTTTGGAGTCAGCCCCAGCATTTT,CASSLALVWSQPQHF
.,TRBJ2-5,TRBV5-8,few,TGTGCCAGCAGCTCGGCAGGGAGGGGGCAAGAGACCCAGTACTTC,CASSSAGRGQETQYF
TRBD1,TRBJ2-1,TRBV9,.,TGTGCCAGCAGCCCACCCGGGACAGGGATTACCAATGAGCAGTTCTTC,CASSPPGTGITNEQFF
TRBD2,TRBJ2-1,TRBV9,once,TGTGCCAGCAGCGTAGATGAGAGGACTAGCGGGTCCGGGGGCAATGAGCAGTTCTTC,CASSVDERTSGSGGNEQFF
.,TRBJ1-4,TRBV9,.,TGTGCCAGCAGCCCCACGCGGGGAAATGAAAAACTGTTTTTT,CASSPTRGNEKLFF
.,TRBJ2-3,TRBV7-9,.,TGTGCCAGCAGCCCCGATCGGAACAGAGTCGTCGCAGATACGCAGTATTTT,CASSPDRNRVVADTQYF
.,TRBJ1-3,TRBV7-9,.,TGTGCCAGCAGCTCCCGGACAGCTCACTCTGGAAACACCATATATTTT,CASSSRTAHSGNTIYF
.,TRBJ2-6,TRBV18,.,TGTGCCAGCTCACCTTTAGACTCTGGGGCCAACGTCCTGACTTTC,CASSPLDSGANVLTF
TRBD1,TRBJ2-3,TRBV6-4,.,TGTGCCAGCAGTTATGGACAGGGCACAGATACGCAGTATTTT,CASSYGQGTDTQYF
.,TRBJ1-5,TRBV19,.,TGTGCCAGTAAAGGGGGTTTATACCAGCCCCAGCATTTT,CASKGGLYQPQHF
.,TRBJ1-5,TRBV4-1,.,TGCGCCAGCAGCCAAGATCCCCTCCAGGCGGGGAGTCAGCCCCAGCATTTT,CASSQDPLQAGSQPQHF
TRBD1,TRBJ1-1,TRBV27,.,TGTGCCAGCAGTTTCGGTCCTACTCCGGGACAGGGGATGGCTGAAGCTTTCTTT,CASSFGPTPGQGMAEAFF
.,TRBJ1-5,TRBV18,.,TGTGCCAGCTCACCACAGGGGATTCATCAGCCCCAGCATTTT,CASSPQGIHQPQHF
TRBD1,TRBJ1-3,TRBV7-9,.,TGTGCCAGCAGCCCCATACGGACAGGGAACCGCTCTGGAAACACCATATATTTT,CASSPIRTGNRSGNTIYF
TRBD2,TRBJ2-1,TRBV30,.,TGTGCCTGGAACGGGAGGAGCTCCTACAATGAGCAGTTCTTC,CAWNGRSSYNEQFF
.,TRBJ1-5,TRBV6-5,.,TGTGCCAGCAGCTACTCTTATAGCAATCAGCCCCAGCATTTT,CASSYSYSNQPQHF
TRBD1,TRBJ2-5,TRBV13,.,TGTGCCAGCAGCTCGTTAGTTAATCCGGGGACAGGCAAAGAGACCCAGTACTTC,CASSSLVNPGTGKETQYF
.,TRBJ1-1,TRBV19,.,TGTGCCAGTAGTGATCTCGGGACTCCGGTCGGGGCTTTCTTT,CASSDLGTPVGAFF
.,TRBJ2-5,TRBV5-1,.,TGCGCCAGCAGCGGGCCGGGGGAGACCCAGTACTTC,CASSGPGETQYF
.,TRBJ1-1,TRBV19,.,TGTGCCAGTAGTATTGAGGCCATGAACACTGAAGCTTTCTTT,CASSIEAMNTEAFF
.,TRBJ1-1,TRBV7-6,few,TGTGCCAGCAGGGGGACGGGGGAGGGAACTGAAGCTTTCTTT,CASRGTGEGTEAFF
TRBD1,TRBJ1-2,TRBV9,.,TGTGCCAGCAGCGAGGGGCCCGGGACAGGGATCGAAGGCTACACCTTC,CASSEGPGTGIEGYTF
TRBD1,TRBJ1-3,TRBV28,.,TGTGCCAGCACCAAGGCAGGAGACAGGGAGGATGTGGGGTCGTCCATATATTTT,CASTKAGDREDVGSSIYF
TRBD1,TRBJ1-4,TRBV19,few,TGTGCCAGCCAAAGACAGGGCCGCGAAAAACTGTTTTTT,CASQRQGREKLFF
TRBD2,TRBJ2-3,TRBV27,.,TGTGCCAGCAGTTATCTAGCGGGGGGCACAGATACGCAGTATTTT,CASSYLAGGTDTQYF
.,TRBJ1-2,TRBV25-1,.,TGTGCCAGCAGTGAATACCTGGACACCTATGGCTACACCTTC,CASSEYLDTYGYTF
TRBD1,TRBJ2-7,TRBV5-1,once,TGCGCCAGCAGCCCAGACAGGGGGGCGCAGTACTTC,CASSPDRGAQYF
TRBD2,TRBJ2-7,TRBV13,.,TGTGCCAGCAGCTTGGGAGCGGGAGGGCCCCGAGAGCAGTACTTC,CASSLGAGGPREQYF
.,TRBJ2-5,TRBV19,.,TGTGCCAGTAGTCCGCGGGGCGGCAACACCCAAGAGACCCAGTACTTC,CASSPRGGNTQETQYF
.,TRBJ2-1,TRBV29-1,few,TGCAGCGTTGAACTAGCGCGTTACAATGAGCAGTTCTTC,CSVELARYNEQFF
.,TRBJ1-1,TRBV18,few,TGTGCCAGCTCACCCGACAGCGTTCCGGTCGGTGAAGCTTTCTTT,CASSPDSVPVGEAFF
.,TRBJ2-7,TRBV7-8,once,TGTGCCAGCAGCCAACCCGCGGTGGGTAGGTACGAGCAGTACTTC,CASSQPAVGRYEQYF
TRBD2,TRBJ2-3,TRBV6-6,few,TGTGCCAGCAGTCCCTCTCTAGCGGGCACAGATACGCAGTATTTT,CASSPSLAGTDTQYF
.,TRBJ1-2,TRBV19,.,TGTGCCAGTAGTATAGGAGGGTACGGCTATGGCTACACCTTC,CASSIGGYGYGYTF
.,TRBJ2-7,TRBV5-1,few,TGCGCCAGCAGCTTGGACATTTACGAGCAGTACTTC,CASSLDIYEQYF
.,TRBJ2-1,TRBV25-1,once,TGTGCCAGCAGTAGGGCAGGGCAAGTTTACAATGAGCAGTTCTTC,CASSRAGQVYNEQFF
.,TRBJ1-2,TRBV7-8,.,TGTGCCAGCAGCTATGACAGGTTAACTAACTATGGCTACACCTTC,CASSYDRLTNYGYTF
TRBD1,TRBJ1-4,TRBV19,.,TGTGCCAGTAGTACGAGAAATGAGGGGGCGCGGGAAAAACTGTTTTTT,CASSTRNEGAREKLFF
TRBD1,TRBJ1-5,TRBV5-1,.,TGCGCCAGCAGCTTGGAGGGACAGGGGAGTCAGCCCCAGCATTTT,CASSLEGQGSQPQHF
TRBD1,TRBJ1-6,TRBV11-2,once,TGTGCCAGCAGCCCTCAAGGAGGCAGGGGGGTTAGTTCACCCCTCCACTTT,CASSPQGGRGVSSPLHF
TRBD2,TRBJ2-1,TRBV14,.,TGTGCCAGCAGGTTTAGCGGGGTCAATGAGCAGTTCTTC,CASRFSGVNEQFF
.,TRBJ2-1,TRBV18,.,TGTGCCAGCTACCTGCGGGACAGTCAAGCCAATGAGCAGTTCTTC,CASYLRDSQANEQFF
.,TRBJ2-7,TRBV27,.,TGTGCCAGCAGTTACTCCCCGAGGGGGGAGCAGTACTTC,CASSYSPRGEQYF
.,TRBJ1-1,TRBV25-1,.,TGTGCCAGCAGTGAAGGCGGGATGAACACTGAAGCTTTCTTT,CASSEGGMNTEAFF
TRBD1,TRBJ2-1,TRBV6-5,.,TGTGCCAGCAATTACGGGACAGGGTCTATGAATGAGCAGTTCTTC,CASNYGTGSMNEQFF
.,TRBJ1-4,TRBV20-1,.,TGCAGTGCTAGAGGGGGAGGAAAACTGTTTTTT,CSARGGGKLFF
TRBD1,TRBJ2-1,TRBV7-2,.,TGTGCCAGCAGCCCGCAATACGTGACAGGGGAGAATGAGCAGTTCTTC,CASSPQYVTGENEQFF
.,TRBJ2-5,TRBV15,.,TGTGCCACCAGCAGAGATCGAGCAGGGGGGACGGAGACCCAGTACTTC,CATSRDRAGGTETQYF
.,TRBJ2-7,TRBV7-9,.,TGTGCCAGCAGCTTAGCGTGGCCAGCGGCCAATTACGAGCAGTACTTC,CASSLAWPAANYEQYF
.,TRBJ1-2,TRBV7-2,.,TGTGCCAGCAGCCCTAGGACAGTAACTAACTATGGCTACACCTTC,CASSPRTVTNYGYTF
.,TRBJ2-2,TRBV15,.,TGTGCCACCAGCCTAGTCTCCACCGGGGAGCTGTTTTTT,CATSLVSTGELFF